This passage covers 10 T cell receptor beta chains from one sample sequenced in a study of T cell responses to AZD1222 COVID-19 vaccine. Produced via immunoSEQ multiplex PCR; TCRdb's table is partial and in-frame only. The profile shows 150,000 or so clones, approximately 89% of them singletons. The material sequenced was peripheral blood, taken on day 0 of AZD1222 vaccination. All receptors come from an adult in good health.

The CDR3 reads CASSFGEGGSTRTQYF. The CDR3 DNA is TGTGCCAGCAGCTTCGGTGAGGGAGGGTCGACGAGGACCCAGTACTTC. V usage is TRBV5-6 and J usage is TRBJ2-5; 7 bases match TRBD2. The CDR3 covers 16 residues. The V gene end was trimmed by 2 bases and the J gene end by 7 bases; junction bases not matched to a gene: 14. The germline V gene encodes CDR1 SGHDT and CDR2 YYEEEE. The variable domain in full, with the rest retrieved from reference TRBV5-6 and TRBJ2-5, is DAGVTQSPTHLIKTRGQQVTLRCSPKSGHDTVSWYQQALGQGPQFIFQYYEEEERQRGNFPDRFSGHQFPNYSSELNVNALLLGDSALYLCASSFGEGGSTRTQYFGPGTRLLVL.

The chain is built from TRBV6-5 and TRBJ2-1, with D possibly matching TRBD2 (5 bases). The V end was cut by 9 bases, the J end by 4 bases, with 10 bases between. The CDR3 spans 12 residues. Germline V gene lookup returns CDR1 MNHEY and CDR2 SVGAGI. CDR3 region: CASAEGYNEQFF. DNA of the CDR3: TGTGCCAGTGCCGAGGGATACAATGAGCAGTTCTTC.

This clone was seen a handful of times. The chain's CDR3 is CASSYPNRGDTQYF. For the CDR3, the DNA is TGTGCCAGCAGTTACCCCAACAGGGGAGATACGCAGTATTTT. The genes are TRBV28 and TRBJ2-3; TRBD1 agrees at 7 bases. Germline CDR1 and CDR2: MDHEN and SYDVKM. V lost 4 bases to trimming and J lost 5 bases; unmatched junction nucleotides: 6. This CDR3 contains 14 residues.

The CDR3 sequence: CASSLAVGWAGELFF. DNA of the CDR3: TGTGCCAGCAGCTTGGCCGTCGGGTGGGCCGGGGAGCTGTTTTTT. V gene TRBV5-8 combines with J gene TRBJ2-2, with D unclear. The CDR3 length is 15 residues. The V end was cut by 0 bases, the J end by 6 bases, with 12 bases between. Germline V gene sequence: CDR1 SGHTS, CDR2 YDEGEE. The variable domain in full, with the rest retrieved from reference TRBV5-8 and TRBJ2-2, is EAGVTQSPTHLIKTRGQQATLRCSPISGHTSVYWYQQALGLGLQFLLWYDEGEERNRGNFPPRFSGRQFPNYSSELNVNALELEDSALYLCASSLAVGWAGELFFGEGSRLTVL.

The V and J genes are TRBV4-2 and TRBJ1-4, with D possibly matching TRBD1 (6 bases). Germline V gene sequence: CDR1 LGHNA, CDR2 YNFKEQ. Trimming pared 0 bases from V and 4 bases from J, leaving 15 bases between. This CDR3 is 17 amino acids long. This chain's CDR3 is CASSQDPGVRGNEKLFF. CDR3 DNA: TGTGCCAGCAGCCAAGATCCAGGGGTGAGAGGTAATGAAAAACTGTTTTTT.

The chain employs TRBV28 and TRBJ2-7; 8 bases align to TRBD2. Germline assignment: CDR1 MDHEN and CDR2 SYDVKM. V was clipped by 7 bases and J by 4 bases; unmatched bases: 3. The CDR3 extends over 12 amino acids. CDR3 sequence (DNA): TGTGCCAGCACCGGGACTAGTTACGAGCAGTACTTC. It yields the protein CASTGTSYEQYF.

This chain connects TRBV4-3 to TRBJ2-4; D possibly matches TRBD1 or TRBD2 (5 bases each). The CDR3 runs 18 residues. V shed 0 bases and J shed 0 bases, with 15 bases lying between them. From germline, CDR1 is LGHNA and CDR2 YSLEER. The CDR3 loop is CASSQDFGTLLAKNIQYF. The CDR3 coding sequence is TGCGCCAGCAGCCAAGATTTTGGGACCTTGCTAGCCAAAAACATTCAGTACTTC.

The chain is built from TRBV10-3 and TRBJ1-1, with TRBD1 matching 9 bases. J was trimmed by 2 bases and V by 4 bases; bases with no gene match: 5. Per germline, CDR1 ENHRY and CDR2 SYGVKD. This CDR3 spans 15 amino acids. The DNA for the CDR3 is TGTGCCATCAGTGTAGGGGACAGGGCCAACACTGAAGCTTTCTTT. This encodes CAISVGDRANTEAFF.

The chain has TRBV6-1 and TRBJ2-1; 8 nucleotides align to TRBD2. The CDR3 runs 15 residues. The V gene end was trimmed by 5 bases and the J gene end by 4 bases; junction bases not matched to a gene: 7. Germline CDR1 MNHNS, CDR2 SASEGT. The chain's CDR3 is CASSPSGSWYNEQFF. DNA of the CDR3: TGTGCCAGCAGTCCCAGCGGGAGTTGGTACAATGAGCAGTTCTTC.

The V gene is TRBV5-1, the J gene TRBJ2-4, with TRBD2 matching 12 bases. This CDR3 has 17 amino acids. V trimming: 0 bases; J trimming: 0 bases; junction bases outside the gene matches: 1. Germline CDR1 is SGHRS and CDR2 is YFSETQ. The CDR3 DNA reads as TGCGCCAGCAGCTTGGGGGGACTAGCGGGAGCCAAAAACATTCAGTACTTC. Its translation: CASSLGGLAGAKNIQYF.